The 19 T cell receptor beta chains in this list originate from one sample, sequenced in a study of post-analysis software for immune sequencing data. The study, taken as a whole, reports: Patients showed TRBV5-6, TRBV5-1 and TRBV20-1 among five TRBV segments more frequent than in controls.

Carried by the TCR beta cDNA libraries were unique molecular identifiers. TCRdb fed the PCR reads into MiXCR, producing one record per CDR3 protein. This sample has approximately 730,000 distinct CDR3 sequences, with about 32% found just once. These receptors lack a known antigen. The sample taken for sequencing was blood. These receptor sequences come from a girl aged 10 to 17 with multiple sclerosis.

V is TRBV5-1 and J is TRBJ1-2, with D possibly TRBD1 on 6 matching bases. The germline CDR1 and CDR2 sequences are SGHRS and YFSETQ. This CDR3 has 17 amino acids. V lost 0 bases and J 1 base, leaving 16 bases between the germline ends. The CDR3 loop is CASSLGGGQQINYGYTF. In DNA form, the CDR3 reads TGCGCCAGCAGCTTGGGTGGTGGACAGCAGATTAACTATGGCTACACCTTC.

The chain is built from TRBV28 and TRBJ2-5; D could derive from TRBD1 or TRBD2 (6 bases each). Trimming left V 4 bases short and J 0 bases short, with 12 bases between. Looked up from germline, CDR1 is MDHEN and CDR2 is SYDVKM. This CDR3 is built from 15 residues. The CDR3 protein is CASSWGAVYQETQYF. Here the CDR3 DNA reads TGTGCCAGCAGTTGGGGGGCGGTGTACCAAGAGACCCAGTACTTC.

This chain's CDR3 is CASQDQYGETQYF. The CDR3 coding sequence is TGTGCCAGTCAAGATCAATATGGAGAGACCCAGTACTTC. The chain couples TRBV28 to TRBJ2-5; D is unclear. Between the trimmed V and J ends, which lost 9 bases and 4 bases, there was a span of 15 bases. CDR1 and CDR2 from the germline V gene are MDHEN and SYDVKM. This CDR3 spans 13 amino acids.

The chain has TRBV6-2 or TRBV6-3 and TRBJ1-1; D ambiguous. V lost 4 bases, J lost 1 base, and 7 bases lay in between. Germline V gives CDR1 MNHEY, CDR2 SVGEGT. This CDR3 is built from 13 residues. This CDR3 is CASSLKSNTEAFF. CDR3 nucleotides: TGTGCCAGCAGTTTGAAGTCGAACACTGAAGCTTTCTTT.

J is TRBJ2-3 and V is TRBV11-2, with a possible D match to TRBD1 (5 bases). Germline-derived CDR1 and CDR2 are SGHAT and FQNNGV. V gave up 0 bases and J gave up 0 bases, with 13 bases separating them. CDR3 length: 17 amino acids. The CDR3: CASSLESGRASTDTQYF. DNA of the CDR3: TGTGCCAGCAGCTTAGAATCCGGCAGGGCCAGCACAGATACGCAGTATTTT.

CDR3 residues: CASSQDWSPVGELFF. The DNA of the CDR3 is TGTGCCAGCAGCCAAGATTGGAGCCCCGTCGGGGAGCTGTTTTTT. V is TRBV14 and J is TRBJ2-2; D ambiguous. Trimming removed 0 bases at V and 7 bases at J, with 12 bases between. The CDR3 covers 15 residues. Germline lookup yields CDR1 SGHDN and CDR2 FVKESK.

The chain has TRBV20-1 and TRBJ1-5; D is possibly TRBD1 (6 bases). The V and J ends lost 8 bases and 0 bases respectively, with 8 bases between them. The germline V gene has CDR1 DFQATT and CDR2 SNEGSKA (reference sequence). The CDR3 is made up of 12 amino acids. In nucleotides, the CDR3 is TGCAGTTCAGGGGATAGCAATCAGCCCCAGCATTTT. As protein: CSSGDSNQPQHF.

This sequence joins TRBV5-1 and TRBJ1-1, with a tentative D call TRBD1 (6 bases). CDR3 length: 18 amino acids. V gave up 4 bases and J gave up 5 bases, with 27 bases separating them. Germline assignment: CDR1 SGHRS and CDR2 YFSETQ. DNA for the CDR3: TGCGCCAGCAGCCGGGCGAACAGGGCCCCTATGGGAAAGACTGAAGCTTTCTTT. Translated, it gives CASSRANRAPMGKTEAFF.

There are a few counts of this clonotype. This chain links TRBV13 with TRBJ1-4; 8 bases agree with TRBD1. The CDR3 is made up of 15 amino acids. CDR1 and CDR2 (germline): PRHDT, FYEKMQ (reference sequence). V gave up 4 bases and J gave up 4 bases; unmatched junction bases: 5. The CDR3 sequence is CASSSQGAGNEKLFF. The CDR3, as DNA: TGTGCCAGCAGCTCTCAGGGGGCTGGTAATGAAAAACTGTTTTTT.

This clonotype was seen many times. The CDR3 here is CASRNTGEVREQYF. CDR3 in DNA: TGTGCCAGCAGGAATACAGGGGAGGTCCGCGAGCAGTACTTC. The V gene is TRBV6-5, the J gene TRBJ2-7, with D tentatively TRBD1 (7 bases). Trimming left V 6 bases short and J 6 bases short, with 18 bases between. CDR3 length: 14 amino acids. Germline lookup yields CDR1 MNHEY and CDR2 SVGAGI.

In this sample, this clonotype turned up a few times. This chain uses TRBV6-2 or TRBV6-3 with TRBJ2-2, with TRBD1 matching over 7 bases. V was clipped by 0 bases and J by 1 base; unmatched bases: 5. Germline assignment: CDR1 MNHEY and CDR2 SVGEGT. CDR3 size: 17 residues. The CDR3 bases are TGTGCCAGCAGTTACTCGCGACAGGGCCTGAACACCGGGGAGCTGTTTTTT. Its protein product is CASSYSRQGLNTGELFF.

CDR3 DNA: TGTGCCAGCAGTCCGTCTCTACTCTCCTACAATGAGCAGTTCTTC. It is translated as CASSPSLLSYNEQFF. The chain combines TRBV27 with TRBJ2-1, with D unresolved. The CDR3 is 15 residues long. The ends were cut back, 5 bases at V and 0 bases at J, with 11 bases in the middle. Germline CDR1 MNHEY, CDR2 SMNVEV (reference sequence).

This clonotype showed up just a few times. The J gene is TRBJ1-5, the V gene TRBV20-1; perhaps TRBD1 as D (5 bases). The germline CDR1 and CDR2 sequences are DFQATT and SNEGSKA (reference sequence). The CDR3 sequence is 14 residues long. V gave up 4 bases and J gave up 5 bases, with 15 bases separating them. CDR3 sequence: CSANHRGADQPQHF. In DNA form, the CDR3 reads TGCAGTGCTAACCACCGGGGCGCGGATCAGCCCCAGCATTTT.

The chain is built from TRBV6-5 and TRBJ2-3, with 11 positions matching TRBD2. The J segment lost 1 base and the V segment lost 3 bases, leaving 9 bases of the junction unmatched. The CDR3 loop spans 18 amino acids. CDR1 is MNHEY, CDR2 SVGAGI, per germline. CDR3 nucleotide sequence: TGTGCCAGCAGTTATTCGAGTGAGACTAGCGGGGGCACAGATACGCAGTATTTT. Its translation: CASSYSSETSGGTDTQYF.

The genes are TRBV12-3 or TRBV12-4 and TRBJ2-3, with D perhaps being TRBD1 or TRBD2 (5 bases each). Trimming left V 4 bases short and J 4 bases short, with 9 bases between. The CDR3 length is 13 residues. CDR3 in DNA: TGTGCCAGCAGTTCTTGGGGGTCAGATACGCAGTATTTT. Translation gives CASSSWGSDTQYF.

This clonotype was counted a single time. The junction differs from germline at one of its ends, possibly a read error. This rearrangement joins TRBV19 to TRBJ2-1, with no clear D. Germline CDR1 LNHDA, CDR2 SQIVND (reference sequence). The CDR3 spans 12 residues. CDR3 DNA: TGTGCCAGTAGGAGCTCCCACAATGAGCAGTTCTTC. It codes for CASRSSHNEQFF.

In this sample, this clonotype turned up many times. The chain carries TRBV29-1 and TRBJ2-5; D is undetermined. The J call may be in error: the DNA end matches TRBJ2-7 better. The CDR3 is 12 amino acids. Germline V gene lookup returns CDR1 SQVTM and CDR2 ANQGSEA. This CDR3 reads CSVEAAVNEQYF. For the CDR3, the DNA is TGCAGCGTTGAGGCCGCTGTCAACGAGCAGTACTTC.

This sequence joins TRBV6-2 or TRBV6-3 and TRBJ2-2; D not certain. Trimming stripped 2 bases from V and 7 bases from J, with 8 bases between. The CDR3 length is 13 residues. The germline V gene has CDR1 MNHEY and CDR2 SVGEGT. The CDR3 reads CASSYRFGGELFF. CDR3 bases: TGTGCCAGCAGTTACAGGTTTGGCGGGGAGCTGTTTTTT.

This clonotype was detected only a few times. The chain has TRBV10-1 and TRBJ2-4; 7 nucleotides match TRBD1. The CDR3 is 15 residues long. Germline CDR1 WNHNN, CDR2 SYGVQD (reference sequence). V lost 0 bases and J lost 2; bases outside the gene matches: 1. This CDR3 is CASSESTGPKNIQYF. DNA of the CDR3: TGCGCCAGCAGTGAGTCGACAGGGCCCAAAAACATTCAGTACTTC.